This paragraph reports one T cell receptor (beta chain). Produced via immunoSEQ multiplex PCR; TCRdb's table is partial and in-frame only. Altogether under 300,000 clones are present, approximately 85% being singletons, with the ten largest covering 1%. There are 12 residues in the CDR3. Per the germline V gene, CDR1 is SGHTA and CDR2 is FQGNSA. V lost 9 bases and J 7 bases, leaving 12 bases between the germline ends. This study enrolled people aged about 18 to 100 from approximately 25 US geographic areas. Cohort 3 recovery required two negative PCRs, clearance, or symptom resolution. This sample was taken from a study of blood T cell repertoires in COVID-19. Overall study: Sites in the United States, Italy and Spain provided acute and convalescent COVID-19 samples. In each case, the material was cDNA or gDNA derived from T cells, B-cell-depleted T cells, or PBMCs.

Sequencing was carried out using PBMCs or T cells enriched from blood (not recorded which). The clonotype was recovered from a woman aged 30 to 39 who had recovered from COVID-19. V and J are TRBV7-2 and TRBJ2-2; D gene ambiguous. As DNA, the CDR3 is TGTGCCAGACGCCCGAGTGTCGGGGAGCTGTTTTTT. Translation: CARRPSVGELFF.